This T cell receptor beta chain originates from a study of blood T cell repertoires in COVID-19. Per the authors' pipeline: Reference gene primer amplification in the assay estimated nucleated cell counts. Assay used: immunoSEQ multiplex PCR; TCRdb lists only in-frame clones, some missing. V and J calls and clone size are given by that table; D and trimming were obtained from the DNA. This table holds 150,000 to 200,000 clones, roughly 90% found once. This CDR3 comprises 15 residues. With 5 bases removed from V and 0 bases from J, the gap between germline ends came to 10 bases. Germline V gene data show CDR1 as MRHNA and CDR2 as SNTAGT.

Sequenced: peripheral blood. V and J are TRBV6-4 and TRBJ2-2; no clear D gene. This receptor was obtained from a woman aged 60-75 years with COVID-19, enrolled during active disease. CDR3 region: CASSQEQSNTGELFF. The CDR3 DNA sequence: TGTGCCAGCAGTCAAGAGCAATCGAACACCGGGGAGCTGTTTTTT.